This TCR beta chain was sequenced in a study of shared clonotypes between healthy human individuals. The wider study: For every donor, three CD4 naive, three CD4 memory, two CD8 naive and one CD8 memory plates were used.

General observations from the study: Four donors held 5% to 5.5% of naive CD4 clonotypes in common. Exclusively blood specimens were collected; tissue repertoires likely differ.

Some clones are missing from TCRdb's copy, which holds only in-frame ones; the method was immunoSEQ multiplex PCR. The sample yields about a million clones, 77% seen once. This clone was recorded once. Antigen unknown. The sequence came from a man younger than 35 in good health. Some clones in this sample may be carry-over from other donors' samples. Sequencing was done on a sample of memory CD4+ T cells from PBMCs. Subset indicated: CD45RA-negative fraction.

The CDR3 bases are TGCGCCAGCAGCCCCCCGTACAGCACAGATACGCAGTATTTT. Residues: CASSPPYSTDTQYF. This rearrangement joins TRBV4-3 to TRBJ2-3; no clear D. CDR3 length equals 14 residues. Per the germline V gene, CDR1 is LGHNA and CDR2 is YSLEER. The germline V and J ends were trimmed by 4 bases and 0 bases, with 8 bases remaining between them.